This TCR beta chain was profiled in a study of T cell responses to AZD1222 COVID-19 vaccine (dated by TCRdb to about 2021). Some background on the complete study: AZD1222 recipients whose second dose came at about 4 weeks and those whose second dose came at about 12 weeks were combined into one group, since spike-specific TCR depth and breadth did not differ between the two schedules. A total of under 250 trial participants underwent TCR sequencing, of whom some 200 had received two doses of AZD1222 and around 25 had received two doses of the MenACWY control vaccine. Trial participants were enrolled into age subgroups of 18-55, 56-69 and 70-plus years, which contained 148, 28 and 57 TCR-sequenced participants, respectively.

Sample time point, as interpreted from the label and publication: baseline before first vaccination. Samples from vaccinated people were obtained from the UK trials COV001 and COV002, which included a single-blind randomized controlled phase 2/3 trial of AZD1222 (ChAdOx1 nCoV-19) in healthy adults. Trial participant PBMC samples were collected at day 0 and day 28 after the second dose for TCRbeta chain sequencing. The paper as a whole reports these results and caveats: After two AZD1222 doses, both the breadth and the depth of spike-specific TCRs were significantly higher than at day 0 and than in MenACWY recipients. Most participants were white British and females outnumbered males, and the authors suggested that clonal diversity may have been underestimated. Because no day 14 peak-response samples were available, repertoires were characterized only after the peak T cell response. Conclusions about previously exposed vaccinees are limited, since just a handful of AZD1222 recipients were seropositive for SARS-CoV-2 at baseline. In the small 56-69-year group, the increase in depth fell short of significance, most likely because of low power. The vaccine-associated CD4 TCRs covered the entire spike protein, and the dominant responses fell in regions 160-218 and 743-854. Nearly half of unique spike-specific TCRs reportedly recognized epitopes outside regions mutated in the B.1.351 and B.1.1.7 variants.

The CDR3 runs 17 residues from the cysteine to the phenylalanine. Only the CDR3 portion is preserved as DNA: 51 bases, with reading frame beginning at the first base. In the germline V gene (reference sequence), CDR1 corresponds to LNHDA and CDR2 to SQIVND. Trimming at the junction amounts to 0 bases on V and 4 bases on J, and the germline ends lie 18 bases apart. The CDR3 regions of human TCRbeta chains were analyzed by immunosequencing. In the paper's pipeline: Repertoire TCRs were matched against a reference library of SARS-CoV-2-specific TCRs generated with the MIRA antigen-specificity platform. Breadth was defined as the fraction of unique TCRs that were SARS-CoV-2-associated, and depth was defined as the fraction of total T cells that were SARS-CoV-2-associated. Using the MIRA data, each spike-specific TCR was assigned both to the spike region to which the TCR was reactive and to a CD4 or CD8 class. Log10-transformed breadth and depth values were compared by one-way ANOVA with Sidak's multiple comparisons tests. TCRdb mirrors the immuneACCESS table, restricted to in-frame sequences. Some clones are absent from its copies; in checked studies, under half trace to an unresolved V gene, and the reason for the others is unknown. V and J calls and clone size are given by that table; D and trimming were obtained from the DNA. Here the sample has 87,000 or so clones; around nine tenths occur a single time. The top ten clonotypes cover less than 4% of the sample.

As for this clone: Its recognized antigen is unknown. No much larger clone exists at a distance of one base, and base qualities are not known.

The receptor was derived from an adult in good health. This specimen consisted of peripheral blood, obtained on day 0 of AZD1222 vaccination. Recombination connected TRBV19 to TRBJ2-5; the D region possibly corresponds to TRBD2 (6 bases align). The CDR3 loop reads CASSIDSGSAGLETQYF. The bases are TGTGCCAGTAGTATAGATTCAGGTTCGGCGGGGCTAGAGACCCAGTACTTC.